This T cell receptor beta chain originates from a study of blood T cell repertoires in COVID-19. In Seattle, patients joined the study during active infection and were tracked longitudinally. Per the original methods: Reference gene primer amplification yielded estimated nucleated cell counts. Here immunoSEQ multiplex PCR was the method, and the copy in TCRdb shows in-frame clones only, minus some. The DNA was the basis for D and trimming; V, J and clone size are from that table. Of hundreds of thousands of clones listed, 85% to 90% were seen once; the top ten hold over 9%. The V gene end was trimmed by 3 bases and the J gene end by 4 bases; junction bases not matched to a gene: 6. Germline assignment: CDR1 MNHEY and CDR2 SVGAGI. The CDR3 consists of 15 residues.

The origin of this receptor is a woman aged 25 to 45 with COVID-19, enrolled during active disease. Sequences were obtained from peripheral blood. The rearrangement links TRBV6-5 to TRBJ2-5, with 9 bases lining up with TRBD2. CDR3 sequence reads: CASSYGSGRGETQYF. The CDR3 DNA follows: TGTGCCAGCAGTTATGGTAGCGGGAGAGGAGAGACCCAGTACTTC.